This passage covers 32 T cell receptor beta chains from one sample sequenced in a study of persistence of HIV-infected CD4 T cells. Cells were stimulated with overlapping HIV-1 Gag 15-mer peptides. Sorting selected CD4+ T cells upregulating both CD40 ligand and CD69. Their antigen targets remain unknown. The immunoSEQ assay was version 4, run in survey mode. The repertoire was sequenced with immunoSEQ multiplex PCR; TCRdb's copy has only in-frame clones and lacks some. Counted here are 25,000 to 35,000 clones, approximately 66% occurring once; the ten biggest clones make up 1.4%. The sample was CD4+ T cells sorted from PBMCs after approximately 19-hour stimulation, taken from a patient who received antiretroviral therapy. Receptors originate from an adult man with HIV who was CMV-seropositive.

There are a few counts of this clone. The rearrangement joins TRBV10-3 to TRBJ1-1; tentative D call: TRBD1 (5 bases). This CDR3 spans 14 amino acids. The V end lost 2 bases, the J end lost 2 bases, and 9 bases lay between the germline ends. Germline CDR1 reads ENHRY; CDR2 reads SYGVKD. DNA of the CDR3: TGTGCCATCAGTGAGAGGGGCGATAACACTGAAGCTTTCTTT. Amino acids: CAISERGDNTEAFF.

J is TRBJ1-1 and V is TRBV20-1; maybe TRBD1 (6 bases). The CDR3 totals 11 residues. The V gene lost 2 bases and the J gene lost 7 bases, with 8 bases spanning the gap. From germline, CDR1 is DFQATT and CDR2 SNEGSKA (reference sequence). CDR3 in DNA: TGCAGTGCTAGAAGGGACATTGAAGCTTTCTTT. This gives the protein CSARRDIEAFF.

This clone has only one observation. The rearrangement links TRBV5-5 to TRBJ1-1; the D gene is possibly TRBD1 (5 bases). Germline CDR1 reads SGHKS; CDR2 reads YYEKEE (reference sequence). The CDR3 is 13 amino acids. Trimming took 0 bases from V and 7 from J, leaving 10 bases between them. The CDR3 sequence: CASSLGGGFEAFF. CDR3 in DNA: TGTGCCAGCAGCTTGGGGGGCGGCTTTGAAGCTTTCTTT.

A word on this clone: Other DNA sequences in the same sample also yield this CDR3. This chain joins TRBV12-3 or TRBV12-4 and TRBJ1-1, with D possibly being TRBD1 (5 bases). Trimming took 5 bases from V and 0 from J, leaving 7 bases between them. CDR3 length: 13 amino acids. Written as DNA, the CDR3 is TGTGCCAGCAGTCCGGGACTGAACACTGAAGCTTTCTTT. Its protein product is CASSPGLNTEAFF.

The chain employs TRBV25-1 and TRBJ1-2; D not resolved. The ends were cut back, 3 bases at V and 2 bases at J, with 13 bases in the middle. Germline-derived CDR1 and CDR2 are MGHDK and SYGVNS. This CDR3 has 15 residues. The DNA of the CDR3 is TGTGCCAGCAGTGACCCGGCGGGGAAAAACTATGGCTACACCTTC. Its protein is CASSDPAGKNYGYTF.

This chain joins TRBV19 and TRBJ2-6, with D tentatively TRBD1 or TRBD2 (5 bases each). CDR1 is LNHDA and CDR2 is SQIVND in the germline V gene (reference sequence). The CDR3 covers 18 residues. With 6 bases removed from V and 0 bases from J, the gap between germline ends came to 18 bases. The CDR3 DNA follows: TGTGCCAGTAGACGTACCGGGACGTTAAACTCTGGGGCCAACGTCCTGACTTTC. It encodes CASRRTGTLNSGANVLTF. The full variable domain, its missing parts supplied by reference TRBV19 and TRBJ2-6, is DGGITQSPKYLFRKEGQNVTLSCEQNLNHDAMYWYRQDPGQGLRLIYYSQIVNDFQKGDIAEGYSVSREKKESFPLTVTSAQKNPTAFYLCASRRTGTLNSGANVLTFGAGSRLTVL.

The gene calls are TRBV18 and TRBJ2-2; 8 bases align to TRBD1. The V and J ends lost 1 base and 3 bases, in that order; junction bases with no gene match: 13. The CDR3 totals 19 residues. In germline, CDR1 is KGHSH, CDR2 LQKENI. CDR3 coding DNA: TGTGCCAGCTCACCACGGACAGGGCCCCTTAACCCCGACACCGGGGAGCTGTTTTTT. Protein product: CASSPRTGPLNPDTGELFF.

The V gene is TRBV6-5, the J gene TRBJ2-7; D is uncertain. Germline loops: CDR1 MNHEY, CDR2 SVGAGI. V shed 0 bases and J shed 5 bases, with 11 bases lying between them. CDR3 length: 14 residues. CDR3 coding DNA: TGTGCCAGCAGTTACTCGATATTGCCCAACGAGCAGTACTTC. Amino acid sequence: CASSYSILPNEQYF.

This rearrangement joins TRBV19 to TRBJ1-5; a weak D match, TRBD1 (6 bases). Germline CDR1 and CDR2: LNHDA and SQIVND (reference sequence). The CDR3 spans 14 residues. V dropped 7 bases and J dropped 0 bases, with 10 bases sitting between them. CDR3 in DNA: TGTGCCAGTAAGGGGGGGTATAGCAATCAGCCCCAGCATTTT. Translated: CASKGGYSNQPQHF.

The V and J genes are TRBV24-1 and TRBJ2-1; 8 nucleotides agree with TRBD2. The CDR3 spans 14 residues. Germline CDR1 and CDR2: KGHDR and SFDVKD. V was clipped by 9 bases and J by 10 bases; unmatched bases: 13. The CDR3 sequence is CATSETSDSREQFF. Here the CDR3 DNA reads TGTGCCACCTCCGAGACTAGCGATTCTCGGGAGCAGTTCTTC.

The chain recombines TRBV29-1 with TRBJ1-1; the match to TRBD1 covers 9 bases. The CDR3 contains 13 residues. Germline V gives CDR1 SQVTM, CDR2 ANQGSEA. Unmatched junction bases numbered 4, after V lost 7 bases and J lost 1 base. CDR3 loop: CSARGQGNTEAFF. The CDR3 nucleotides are TGCAGCGCCCGGGGACAGGGGAACACTGAAGCTTTCTTT. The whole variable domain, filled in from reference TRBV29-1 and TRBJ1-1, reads SAVISQKPSRDICQRGTSLTIQCQVDSQVTMMFWYRQQPGQSLTLIATANQGSEATYESGFVIDKFPISRPNLTFSTLTVSNMSPEDSSIYLCSARGQGNTEAFFGQGTRLTVV.

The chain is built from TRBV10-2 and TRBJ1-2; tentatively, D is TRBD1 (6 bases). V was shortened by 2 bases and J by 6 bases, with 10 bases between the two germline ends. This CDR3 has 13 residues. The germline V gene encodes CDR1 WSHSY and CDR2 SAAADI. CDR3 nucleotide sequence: TGCGCCAGCAGTGAGCAGGGGTGGGATGGCTACACCTTC. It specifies CASSEQGWDGYTF.

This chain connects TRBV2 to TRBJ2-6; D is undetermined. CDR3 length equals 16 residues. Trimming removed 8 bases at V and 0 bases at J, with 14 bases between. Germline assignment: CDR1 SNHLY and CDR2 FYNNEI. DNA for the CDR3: TGTGCCAGCGGTCGGCGAGCACACTCTGGGGCCAACGTCCTGACTTTC. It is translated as CASGRRAHSGANVLTF. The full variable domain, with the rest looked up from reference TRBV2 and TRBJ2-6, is EPEVTQTPSHQVTQMGQEVILRCVPISNHLYFYWYRQILGQKVEFLVSFYNNEISEKSEIFDDQFSVERPDGSNFTLKIRSTKLEDSAMYFCASGRRAHSGANVLTFGAGSRLTVL.

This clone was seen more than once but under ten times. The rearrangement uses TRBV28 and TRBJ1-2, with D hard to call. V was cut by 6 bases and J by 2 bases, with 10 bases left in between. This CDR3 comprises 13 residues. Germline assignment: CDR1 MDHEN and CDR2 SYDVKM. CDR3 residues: CASRFLGNYGYTF. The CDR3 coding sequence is TGTGCCAGCAGGTTCCTAGGAAACTATGGCTACACCTTC.

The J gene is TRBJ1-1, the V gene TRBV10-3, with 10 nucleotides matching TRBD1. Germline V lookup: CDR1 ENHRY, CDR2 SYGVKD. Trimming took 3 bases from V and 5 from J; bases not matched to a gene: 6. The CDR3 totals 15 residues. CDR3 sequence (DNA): TGTGCCATCAGTGATCCGGGACAGGGGAGGACTGAAGCTTTCTTT. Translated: CAISDPGQGRTEAFF.

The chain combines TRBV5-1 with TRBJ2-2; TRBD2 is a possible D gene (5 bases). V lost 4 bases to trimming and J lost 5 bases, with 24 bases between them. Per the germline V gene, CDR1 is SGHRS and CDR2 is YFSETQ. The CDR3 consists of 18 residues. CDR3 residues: CASSHERPMRERTGELFF. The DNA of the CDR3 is TGCGCCAGCAGCCACGAACGCCCTATGAGGGAGAGAACCGGGGAGCTGTTTTTT.

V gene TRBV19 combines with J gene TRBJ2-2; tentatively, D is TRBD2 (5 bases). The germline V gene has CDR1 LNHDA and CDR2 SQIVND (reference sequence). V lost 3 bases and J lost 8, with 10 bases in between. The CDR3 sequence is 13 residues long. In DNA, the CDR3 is TGTGCCAGTAGTATCGGGAATTCGGGGGAGCTGTTTTTT. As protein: CASSIGNSGELFF.

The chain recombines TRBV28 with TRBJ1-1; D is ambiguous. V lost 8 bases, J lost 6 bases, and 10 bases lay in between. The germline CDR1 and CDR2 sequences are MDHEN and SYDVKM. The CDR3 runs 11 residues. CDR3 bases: TGTGCCAGCGGGGTGACTCCTGAAGCTTTCTTT. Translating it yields CASGVTPEAFF.

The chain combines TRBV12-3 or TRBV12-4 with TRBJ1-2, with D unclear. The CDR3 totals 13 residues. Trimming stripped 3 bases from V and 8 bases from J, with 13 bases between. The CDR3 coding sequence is TGTGCCAGCAGTTTTCCCCTCCGCCACGGCTACACCTTC. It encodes CASSFPLRHGYTF.

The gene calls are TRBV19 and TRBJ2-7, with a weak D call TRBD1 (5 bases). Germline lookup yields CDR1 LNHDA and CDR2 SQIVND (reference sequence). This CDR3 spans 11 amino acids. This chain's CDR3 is CASQGTYEQYF. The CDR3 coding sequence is TGTGCTTCGCAGGGAACTTACGAGCAGTACTTC.

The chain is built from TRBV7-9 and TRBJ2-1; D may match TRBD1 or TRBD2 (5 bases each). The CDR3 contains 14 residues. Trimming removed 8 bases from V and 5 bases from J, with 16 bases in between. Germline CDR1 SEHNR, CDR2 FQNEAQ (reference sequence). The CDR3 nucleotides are TGTGCCAGCTTTGCCGGGACGAGGAACAATGAGCAGTTCTTC. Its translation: CASFAGTRNNEQFF.

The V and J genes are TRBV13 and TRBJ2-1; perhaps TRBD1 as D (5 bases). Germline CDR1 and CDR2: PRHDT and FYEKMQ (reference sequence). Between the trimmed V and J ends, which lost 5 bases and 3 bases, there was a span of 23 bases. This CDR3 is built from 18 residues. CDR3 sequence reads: CASSRPPLMTEFYNEQFF. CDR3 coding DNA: TGTGCCAGCAGCCGTCCTCCTCTTATGACAGAATTCTACAATGAGCAGTTCTTC.

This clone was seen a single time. Here the CDR3 DNA reads TGCGCCAGCAGCCCACGGACAGGGGATCCTGAAGCTTTCTTT. Its translation is CASSPRTGDPEAFF. The genes are TRBV5-1 and TRBJ1-1, with TRBD1 matching over 9 bases. Germline CDR1 reads SGHRS; CDR2 reads YFSETQ. V gave up 4 bases and J gave up 6 bases; unmatched junction bases: 7. The CDR3 totals 14 residues. Together with reference TRBV5-1 and TRBJ1-1, the CDR3 gives the full variable domain: KAGVTQTPRYLIKTRGQQVTLSCSPISGHRSVSWYQQTPGQGLQFLFEYFSETQRNKGNFPGRFSGRQFSNSRSEMNVSTLELGDSALYLCASSPRTGDPEAFFGQGTRLTVV.

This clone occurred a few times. The CDR3 DNA reads as TGCAGCGCCGGAGTACGGGGCACTCCTGGAAATGAGCAGTTCTTC. As protein: CSAGVRGTPGNEQFF. The chain is built from TRBV29-1 and TRBJ2-1; D is possibly TRBD1 or TRBD2 (5 bases each). The germline V gene has CDR1 SQVTM and CDR2 ANQGSEA. There are 15 residues in the CDR3. The germline V and J ends were trimmed by 7 bases and 7 bases, with 23 bases remaining between them.

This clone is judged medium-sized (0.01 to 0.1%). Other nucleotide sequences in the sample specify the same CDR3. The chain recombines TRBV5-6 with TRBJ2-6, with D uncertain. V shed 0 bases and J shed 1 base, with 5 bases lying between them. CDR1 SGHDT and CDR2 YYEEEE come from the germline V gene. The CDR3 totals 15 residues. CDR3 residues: CASSLAGSGANVLTF. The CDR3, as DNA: TGTGCCAGCAGCTTGGCGGGTTCTGGGGCCAACGTCCTGACTTTC.

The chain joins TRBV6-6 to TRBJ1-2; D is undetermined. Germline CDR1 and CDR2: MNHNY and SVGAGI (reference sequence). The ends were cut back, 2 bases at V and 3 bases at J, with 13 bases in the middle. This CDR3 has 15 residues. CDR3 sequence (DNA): TGTGCCAGCAGTTACGCCGATCGGCAGCACTATGGCTACACCTTC. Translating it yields CASSYADRQHYGYTF.

The CDR3 loop reads CASSLPTGNEQFF. DNA for the CDR3: TGCGCCAGCAGCTTGCCGACAGGCAATGAGCAGTTCTTC. The chain has TRBV5-1 and TRBJ2-1; D may be TRBD1 (6 bases). Germline loops: CDR1 SGHRS, CDR2 YFSETQ. With 1 base removed from V and 6 bases from J, the gap between germline ends came to 8 bases. The CDR3 extends over 13 amino acids.

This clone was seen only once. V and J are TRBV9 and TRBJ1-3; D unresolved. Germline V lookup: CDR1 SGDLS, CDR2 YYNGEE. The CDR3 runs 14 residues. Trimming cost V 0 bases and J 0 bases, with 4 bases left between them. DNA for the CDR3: TGTGCCAGCAGCGTAGAGGCCTCTGGAAACACCATATATTTT. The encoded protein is CASSVEASGNTIYF.

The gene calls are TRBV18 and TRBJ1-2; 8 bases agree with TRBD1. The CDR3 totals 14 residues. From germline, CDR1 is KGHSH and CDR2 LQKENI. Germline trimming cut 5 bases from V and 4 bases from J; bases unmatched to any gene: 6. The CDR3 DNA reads TGTGCCAGCTCAAAGGACAGGGATACCTATGGCTACACCTTC. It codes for CASSKDRDTYGYTF.

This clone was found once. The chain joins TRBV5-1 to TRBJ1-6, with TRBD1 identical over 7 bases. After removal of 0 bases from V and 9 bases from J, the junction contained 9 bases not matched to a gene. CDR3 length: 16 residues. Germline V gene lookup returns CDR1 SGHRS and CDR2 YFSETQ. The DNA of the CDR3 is TGCGCCAGCAGCTTGGAATCGACAGGGTCCGGTTCACCCCTCCACTTT. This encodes CASSLESTGSGSPLHF.

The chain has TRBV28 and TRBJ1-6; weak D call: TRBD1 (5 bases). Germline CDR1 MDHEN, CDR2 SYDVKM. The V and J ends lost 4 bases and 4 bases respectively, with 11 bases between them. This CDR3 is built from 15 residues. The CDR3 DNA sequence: TGTGCCAGCAGTTCATGGGGCCTGTATAATTCACCCCTCCACTTT. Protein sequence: CASSSWGLYNSPLHF.

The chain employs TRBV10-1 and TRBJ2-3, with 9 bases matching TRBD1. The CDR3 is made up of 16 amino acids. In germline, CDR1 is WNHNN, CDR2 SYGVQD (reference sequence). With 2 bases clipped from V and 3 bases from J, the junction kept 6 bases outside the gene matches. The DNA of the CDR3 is TGCGCCAGCAGTGAGACGGGACAGGGTAGTACAGATACGCAGTATTTT. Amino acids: CASSETGQGSTDTQYF.